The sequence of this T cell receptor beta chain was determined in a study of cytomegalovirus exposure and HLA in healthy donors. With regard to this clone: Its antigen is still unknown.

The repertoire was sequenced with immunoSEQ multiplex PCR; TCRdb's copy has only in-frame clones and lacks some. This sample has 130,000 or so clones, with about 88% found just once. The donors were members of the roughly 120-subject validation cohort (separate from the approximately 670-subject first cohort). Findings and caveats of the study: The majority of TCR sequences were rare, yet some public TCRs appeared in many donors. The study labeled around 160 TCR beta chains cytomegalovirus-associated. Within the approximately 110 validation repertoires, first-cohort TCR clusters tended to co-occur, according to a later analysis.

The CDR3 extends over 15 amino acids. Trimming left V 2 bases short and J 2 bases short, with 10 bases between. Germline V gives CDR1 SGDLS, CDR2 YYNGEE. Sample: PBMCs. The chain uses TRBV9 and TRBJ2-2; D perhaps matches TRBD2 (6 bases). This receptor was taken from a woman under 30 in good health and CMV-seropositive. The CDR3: CASSVGGDNTGELFF. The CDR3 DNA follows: TGTGCCAGCAGCGTGGGGGGAGATAACACCGGGGAGCTGTTTTTT.